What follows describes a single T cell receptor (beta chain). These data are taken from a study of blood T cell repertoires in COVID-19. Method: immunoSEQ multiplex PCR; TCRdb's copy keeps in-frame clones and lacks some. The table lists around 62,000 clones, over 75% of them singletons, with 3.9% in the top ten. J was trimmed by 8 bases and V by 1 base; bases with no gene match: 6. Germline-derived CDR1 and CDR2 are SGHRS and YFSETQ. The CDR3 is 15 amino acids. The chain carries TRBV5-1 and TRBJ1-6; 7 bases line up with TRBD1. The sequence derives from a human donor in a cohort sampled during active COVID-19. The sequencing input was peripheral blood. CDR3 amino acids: CASSLTGTADSPLHF. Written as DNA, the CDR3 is TGCGCCAGCAGCTTGACCGGGACAGCTGATTCACCCCTCCACTTT. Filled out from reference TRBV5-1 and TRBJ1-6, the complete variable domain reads KAGVTQTPRYLIKTRGQQVTLSCSPISGHRSVSWYQQTPGQGLQFLFEYFSETQRNKGNFPGRFSGRQFSNSRSEMNVSTLELGDSALYLCASSLTGTADSPLHFGNGTRLTVT.